This record looks at one TCR beta chain sequence and its context. Its antigen is not yet known. It has no much larger one-base neighbor in the sample; base qualities were not kept. The sample has other DNA sequences that encode this CDR3 too. Clipping removes 0 bases from V and 4 bases from J, with 7 as the unmatched junction base count. The CDR3 spans 16 residues, from the cysteine through the phenylalanine. The DNA shown is the 48-base CDR3, in frame from base 1. Per the germline V gene, MNHNS is the CDR1 and SASEGT is the CDR2. Each donor gave one peripheral blood draw, averaging approximately 0.12 L, which was collected into heparinised tubes. A BD FACSAria II and a panel including CD45RO, CCR7, CD25, CD127, CD95 and CD27 were used to sort naive, central memory, regulatory and stem cell-like memory CD4+ T cells. All sorted populations exceeded 95% purity. Right away, PBMCs were isolated by Lymphoprep density gradient centrifugation and were stained directly, with no culture step. To minimize batch effects, samples were stained and sorted in pairs, one healthy donor with one patient per experiment.

This record belongs to a study of beta chain features in type 1 diabetes (dated by TCRdb to 2017 to 2018). As for the study more broadly: Patients and healthy donors did not differ in mean age, gender distribution, total cell number or subset yield. A total of roughly 100 million sorted cells were examined across all samples, and RNA yield correlated strongly with the number of cells per subset. The study compared TCRB repertoires of sorted circulating CD4+ T cell subsets between recently diagnosed type 1 diabetes patients and matched healthy donors. Regulatory and stem cell-like memory subsets were obtained from only 8 patients and about 8 healthy donors, while naive and central memory subsets were obtained from all 28 donors. General study outcomes and caveats: Naive, central memory and regulatory TCRB repertoires appeared more similar among patients than among healthy donors. Because cDNA was sequenced instead of genomic DNA, activated cells with high expression could be over-represented, although the groups did not differ in activation or CD3 levels. Because the HLA sub-analyses included only small numbers of individuals, any influence of HLA type on TCRB rearrangement was left unresolved. At VDJ recombination sites, type 1 diabetes patients had fewer insertions and more deleted nucleotides, which implies abnormalities in thymic rearrangement. Type 1 diabetes patients showed a moderate but significant shortening of TCRB CDR3 length in all four CD4+ subsets. Shorter templates might have been favored by PCR, but patient and control samples were amplified and corrected together, so both groups would have been affected equally by any skew.

The High Capacity cDNA Reverse Transcription Kit was used to reverse transcribe all of the isolated RNA, meaning that expressed TCRB transcripts were what got sequenced. Naive, central memory and regulatory T cell samples underwent deep immunoSEQ sequencing, averaging about 3.57 million total reads per sample. Sorted cells were lysed in RLT buffer, and RNA was extracted using DNase-treated RNeasy Micro or Mini kits according to cell number. Each cell subset was processed on its own to prevent cross-contamination, while patient and healthy donor samples were processed together. Using the immunoSEQ multiplex PCR, TCRB sequences were amplified from cDNA into 87-bp fragments spanning the CDR3 region. Amplicons were sequenced on the Illumina HiSeq platform. The authors' analysis ran thus. Synthetic template baselines were used to correct PCR bias computationally, reads within Hamming distance 2 were collapsed together, and singletons that could not be merged were discarded. Reads were aligned against IMGT so that V, D and J genes, CDR3 length and insertions or deletions at six rearrangement sites could be assigned. Within each subset, clonotype counts were normalized to sorted cell number, and only after that were true diversity and Gini coefficients computed with the tcR R package. The overlap coefficient, calculated on TCRB nucleotide sequences, was used to measure repertoire sharing. Out-of-frame TCRB sequences from naive cells were analyzed as a proxy for the pre-selection repertoire. TCRdb stores this immuneACCESS table with in-frame sequences only. Part of the clones is absent; in the studies checked, under half of the shortfall reflects unresolved V genes, and no reason is known for the rest. V and J calls and clone size are those listed in that table; D and trimming were worked out from the DNA. This sample lists roughly 230,000 clones; 9.6% were detected once. About 0.03% of the sample lies in the top ten.

In this chain, TRBV6-1 is recombined with TRBJ2-5; TRBD2 matches 8 bases in the middle. The TCR originated in a woman aged 18-29 years in good health. Material: naive CD4+ T cells from blood. The sample's cell subset or site label is to be understood as: true naive CD4+ T cells. DNA sequence: TGTGCCAGCAGTGAAGCGCTTCGGGGGGGGCGAGAGACCCAGTACTTC. This yields the protein CASSEALRGGRETQYF.